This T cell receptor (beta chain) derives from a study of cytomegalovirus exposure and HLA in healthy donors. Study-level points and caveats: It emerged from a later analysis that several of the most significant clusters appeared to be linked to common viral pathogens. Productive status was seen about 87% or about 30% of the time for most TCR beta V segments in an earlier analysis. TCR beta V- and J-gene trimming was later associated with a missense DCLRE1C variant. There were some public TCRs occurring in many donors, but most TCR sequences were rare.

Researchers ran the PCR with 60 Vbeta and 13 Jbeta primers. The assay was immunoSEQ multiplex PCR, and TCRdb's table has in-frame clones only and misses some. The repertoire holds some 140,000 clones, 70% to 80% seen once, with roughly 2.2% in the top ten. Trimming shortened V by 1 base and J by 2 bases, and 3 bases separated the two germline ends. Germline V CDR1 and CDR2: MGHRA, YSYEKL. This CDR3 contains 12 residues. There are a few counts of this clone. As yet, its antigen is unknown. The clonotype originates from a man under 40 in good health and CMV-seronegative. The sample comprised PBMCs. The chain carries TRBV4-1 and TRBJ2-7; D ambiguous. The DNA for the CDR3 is TGCGCCAGCAGCCAAGGAGCCTACGAGCAGTACTTC. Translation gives CASSQGAYEQYF.